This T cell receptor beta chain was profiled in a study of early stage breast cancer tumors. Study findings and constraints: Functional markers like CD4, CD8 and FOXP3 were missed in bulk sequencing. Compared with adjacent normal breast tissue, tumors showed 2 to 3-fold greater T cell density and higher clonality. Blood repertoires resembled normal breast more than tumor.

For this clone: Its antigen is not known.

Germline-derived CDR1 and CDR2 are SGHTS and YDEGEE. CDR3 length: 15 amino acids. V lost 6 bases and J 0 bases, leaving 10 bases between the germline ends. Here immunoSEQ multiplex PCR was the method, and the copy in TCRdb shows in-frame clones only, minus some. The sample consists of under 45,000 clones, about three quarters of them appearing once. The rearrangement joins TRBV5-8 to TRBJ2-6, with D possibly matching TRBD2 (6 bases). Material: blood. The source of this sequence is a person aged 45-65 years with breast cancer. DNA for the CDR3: TGTGCCAGCACAAGGGACTCCTCTGGGGCCAACGTCCTGACTTTC. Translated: CASTRDSSGANVLTF.